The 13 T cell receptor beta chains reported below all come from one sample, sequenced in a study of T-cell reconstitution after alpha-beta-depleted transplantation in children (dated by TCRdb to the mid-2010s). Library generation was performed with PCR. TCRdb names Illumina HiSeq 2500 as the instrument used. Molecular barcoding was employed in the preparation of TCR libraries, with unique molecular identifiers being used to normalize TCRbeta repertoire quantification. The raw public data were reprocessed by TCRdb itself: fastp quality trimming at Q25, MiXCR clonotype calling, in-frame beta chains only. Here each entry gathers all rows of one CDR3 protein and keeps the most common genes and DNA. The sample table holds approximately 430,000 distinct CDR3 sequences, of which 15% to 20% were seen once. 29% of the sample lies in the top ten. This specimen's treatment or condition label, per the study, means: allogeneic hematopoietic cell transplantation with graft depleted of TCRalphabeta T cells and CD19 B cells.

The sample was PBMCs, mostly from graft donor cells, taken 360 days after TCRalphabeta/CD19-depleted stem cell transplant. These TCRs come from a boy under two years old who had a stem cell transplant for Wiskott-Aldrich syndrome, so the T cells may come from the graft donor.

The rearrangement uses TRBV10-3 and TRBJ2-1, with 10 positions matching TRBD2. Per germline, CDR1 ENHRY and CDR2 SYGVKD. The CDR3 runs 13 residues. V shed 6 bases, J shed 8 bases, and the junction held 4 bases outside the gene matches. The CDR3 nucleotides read TGTGCCATCAGAGCGGGAGGGCCGGATGAGCAGTTCTTC. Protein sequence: CAIRAGGPDEQFF.

The DNA of the CDR3 is TGTGCCAGCAGTGACAGGGTCTACAATGAGCAGTTCTTC. The encoded protein is CASSDRVYNEQFF. The V and J genes are TRBV5-6 and TRBJ2-1; 7 bases map to TRBD1. The CDR3 sequence is 13 residues long. With V trimmed by 5 bases and J by 3 bases, 2 bases remained unmatched. CDR1 is SGHDT, CDR2 YYEEEE, per germline.

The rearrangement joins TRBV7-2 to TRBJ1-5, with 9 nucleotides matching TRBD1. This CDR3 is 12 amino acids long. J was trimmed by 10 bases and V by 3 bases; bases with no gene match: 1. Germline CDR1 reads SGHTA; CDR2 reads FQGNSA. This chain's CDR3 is CASSLGQGPQHF. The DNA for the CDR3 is TGTGCCAGCAGCTTGGGACAGGGCCCCCAGCATTTT.

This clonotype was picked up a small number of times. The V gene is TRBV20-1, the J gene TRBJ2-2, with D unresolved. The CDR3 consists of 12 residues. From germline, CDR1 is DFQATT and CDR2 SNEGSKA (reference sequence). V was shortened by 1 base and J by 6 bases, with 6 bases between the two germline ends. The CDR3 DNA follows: TGCAGTGCTAGAGGGGGTCCCGGGGAGCTGTTTTTT. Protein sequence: CSARGGPGELFF.

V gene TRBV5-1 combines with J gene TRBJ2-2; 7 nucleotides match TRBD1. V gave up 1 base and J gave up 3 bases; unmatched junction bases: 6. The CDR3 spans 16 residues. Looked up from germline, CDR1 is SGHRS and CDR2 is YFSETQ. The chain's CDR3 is CASSLKDRVDTGELFF. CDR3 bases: TGCGCCAGCAGCTTGAAAGACAGGGTCGACACCGGGGAGCTGTTTTTT.

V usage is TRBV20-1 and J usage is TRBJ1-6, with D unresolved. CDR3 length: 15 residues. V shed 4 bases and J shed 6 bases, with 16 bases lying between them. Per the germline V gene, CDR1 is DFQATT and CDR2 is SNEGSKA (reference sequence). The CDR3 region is CSATRPSGVNSPLHF. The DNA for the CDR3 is TGCAGTGCTACCCGACCTTCTGGGGTTAATTCACCCCTCCACTTT.

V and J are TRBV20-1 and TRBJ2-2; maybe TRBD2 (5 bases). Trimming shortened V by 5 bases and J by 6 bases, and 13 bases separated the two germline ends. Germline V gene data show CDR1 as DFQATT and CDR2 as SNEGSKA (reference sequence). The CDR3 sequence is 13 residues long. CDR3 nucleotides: TGCAGTGCTTGCCGGAGGCTACCCGGGGAGCTGTTTTTT. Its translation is CSACRRLPGELFF.

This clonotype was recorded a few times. CDR3 in DNA: TGCAGTGCTAGCCGGACTAGCGGGTACGAGCAGTACTTC. Protein sequence: CSASRTSGYEQYF. V is TRBV20-1 and J is TRBJ2-7, with 11 bases aligning to TRBD2. This CDR3 has 13 residues. Germline CDR1 is DFQATT and CDR2 is SNEGSKA (reference sequence). Germline trimming cut 3 bases from V and 4 bases from J; bases unmatched to any gene: 2.

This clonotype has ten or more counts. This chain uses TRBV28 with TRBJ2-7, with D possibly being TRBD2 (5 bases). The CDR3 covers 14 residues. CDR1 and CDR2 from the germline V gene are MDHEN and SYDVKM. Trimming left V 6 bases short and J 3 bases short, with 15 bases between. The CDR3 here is CASRDSDLFYEQYF. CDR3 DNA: TGTGCCAGCAGGGACTCGGACCTATTCTACGAGCAGTACTTC.

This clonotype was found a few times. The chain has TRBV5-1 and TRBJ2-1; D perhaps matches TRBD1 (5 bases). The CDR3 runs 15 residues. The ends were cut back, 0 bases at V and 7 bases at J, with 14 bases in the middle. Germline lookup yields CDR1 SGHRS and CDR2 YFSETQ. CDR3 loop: CASSLARNQGNEQFF. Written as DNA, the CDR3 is TGCGCCAGCAGCTTGGCCAGGAACCAGGGAAATGAGCAGTTCTTC. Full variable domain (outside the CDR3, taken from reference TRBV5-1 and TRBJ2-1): KAGVTQTPRYLIKTRGQQVTLSCSPISGHRSVSWYQQTPGQGLQFLFEYFSETQRNKGNFPGRFSGRQFSNSRSEMNVSTLELGDSALYLCASSLARNQGNEQFFGPGTRLTVL.

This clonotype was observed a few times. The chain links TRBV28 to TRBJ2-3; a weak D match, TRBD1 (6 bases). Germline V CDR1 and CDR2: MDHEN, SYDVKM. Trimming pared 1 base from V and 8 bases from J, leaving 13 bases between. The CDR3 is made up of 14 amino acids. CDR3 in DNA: TGTGCCAGCAGTTTATTACCCGGACAGTCTACGCAGTATTTT. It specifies CASSLLPGQSTQYF.

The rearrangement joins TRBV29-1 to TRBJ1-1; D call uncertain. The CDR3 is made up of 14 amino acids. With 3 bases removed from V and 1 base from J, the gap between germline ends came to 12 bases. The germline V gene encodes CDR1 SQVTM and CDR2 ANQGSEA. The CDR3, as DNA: TGCAGCGTTGACGGTCGGCTTCCGAACACTGAAGCTTTCTTT. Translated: CSVDGRLPNTEAFF.

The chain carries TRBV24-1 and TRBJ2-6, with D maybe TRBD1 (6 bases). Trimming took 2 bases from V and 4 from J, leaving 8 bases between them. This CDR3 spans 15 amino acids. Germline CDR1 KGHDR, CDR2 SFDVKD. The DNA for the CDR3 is TGTGCCACCAGTGATTACAGGGCCGGGGCCAACGTCCTGACTTTC. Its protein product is CATSDYRAGANVLTF.